One sample yielded the 32 T cell receptor beta chains listed below, sequenced in a study of OX40 agonist ivuxolimab in advanced cancers. Clones were read by immunoSEQ multiplex PCR, and TCRdb kept only the in-frame ones, dropping some. The top ten hold 0.19% of the sample, which has fewer than 90,000 clones, about 91% seen once. The sequencing here drew on CD4+ or CD8+ T cells sorted from blood, taken in a trial of the OX40 agonist ivuxolimab. These receptors were taken from an adult with an advanced solid tumor such as melanoma, head and neck, liver or kidney cancer.

The chain has TRBV5-1 and TRBJ2-1; 9 nucleotides align to TRBD2. V trimming: 4 bases; J trimming: 7 bases; junction bases outside the gene matches: 12. The germline V gene encodes CDR1 SGHRS and CDR2 YFSETQ. The CDR3 extends over 16 amino acids. CDR3 residues: CASSQIPGLAVNEQFF. The CDR3 DNA sequence: TGCGCCAGCAGCCAAATACCGGGACTAGCTGTGAATGAGCAGTTCTTC.

This clone was seen once. The V call is TRBV7-9, the J call TRBJ1-4; D might be TRBD1 (6 bases). Per germline, CDR1 SEHNR and CDR2 FQNEAQ (reference sequence). Trimming cost V 1 base and J 4 bases, with 10 bases left between them. This CDR3 is built from 15 residues. Here the CDR3 DNA reads TGTGCCAGCAGCTTAGGGGGGCTGGATAATGAAAAACTGTTTTTT. Translated: CASSLGGLDNEKLFF.

The chain recombines TRBV6-1 with TRBJ2-3; the match to TRBD2 covers 8 bases. Germline loops: CDR1 MNHNS, CDR2 SASEGT. The length of the CDR3 is 15 residues. The V and J ends lost 4 bases and 7 bases, in that order; junction bases with no gene match: 10. The CDR3 region has the DNA TGTGCCAGCAGTGGACTTAGCGGGAAGGCGTATACGCAGTATTTT. Its protein is CASSGLSGKAYTQYF.

V and J are TRBV5-1 and TRBJ2-5; 9 nucleotides line up with TRBD2. The CDR3 runs to 14 residues. Germline V lookup: CDR1 SGHRS, CDR2 YFSETQ. Trimming cost V 0 bases and J 5 bases; bases outside gene matches: 2. For the CDR3, the DNA is TGCGCCAGCAGCTTGGAGCTAGCGGGGGAGACCCAGTACTTC. It specifies CASSLELAGETQYF.

V and J are TRBV11-2 and TRBJ2-3, with 12 bases aligning to TRBD2. Germline V CDR1 and CDR2: SGHAT, FQNNGV. The ends lost 5 bases at V and 5 bases at J; junction bases unmatched: 8. The CDR3 sequence is 16 residues long. The CDR3 is CASSGRLAGEGDTQYF. As DNA, the CDR3 is TGTGCCAGCAGCGGACGACTAGCGGGAGAGGGAGATACGCAGTATTTT.

This rearrangement joins TRBV5-1 to TRBJ2-1; 9 nucleotides align to TRBD1. CDR3 length: 15 amino acids. Losses at the gene ends were 5 bases for V and 8 bases for J; bases not matched to a gene: 11. Germline CDR1 reads SGHRS; CDR2 reads YFSETQ. As DNA, the CDR3 is TGCGCCAGCAGTTTACAGGGGGCCTTTAACGATGAGCAGTTCTTC. It is translated as CASSLQGAFNDEQFF.

The rearrangement uses TRBV7-8 and TRBJ1-1; no definite D call. In germline, CDR1 is SGHVS, CDR2 FQNEAQ. CDR3 size: 13 residues. V lost 1 base and J 1 base, leaving 4 bases between the germline ends. The CDR3 DNA is TGTGCCAGCAGCTTAGACAGGAACACTGAAGCTTTCTTT. Encoded protein: CASSLDRNTEAFF.

J is TRBJ2-3 and V is TRBV11-2; D gene uncertain. CDR3 length equals 13 residues. V was cut by 3 bases and J by 6 bases, with 10 bases left in between. Germline loops: CDR1 SGHAT, CDR2 FQNNGV. CDR3 amino acids: CASSFPASDTQYF. As DNA, the CDR3 is TGTGCCAGCAGCTTCCCTGCATCCGATACGCAGTATTTT.

This clone has just one count. In DNA, the CDR3 is TGCAGTGCTAGATTGCGGGAGCAGTTCTTC. Its protein product is CSARLREQFF. The chain couples TRBV20-1 to TRBJ2-1; no firm D call. The CDR3 runs 10 residues. Trimming shortened V by 2 bases and J by 10 bases, and 6 bases separated the two germline ends. Germline lookup yields CDR1 DFQATT and CDR2 SNEGSKA (reference sequence).

The rearrangement links TRBV2 to TRBJ1-5, with TRBD1 as a possible D gene (6 bases). The germline V gene has CDR1 SNHLY and CDR2 FYNNEI. V lost 7 bases to trimming and J lost 4 bases, with 11 bases between them. The CDR3 runs to 13 residues. CDR3: CASTGQNNQPQHF. Written as DNA, the CDR3 is TGTGCCAGCACAGGACAGAATAATCAGCCCCAGCATTTT.

This clone turned up a few times. The rearrangement links TRBV28 to TRBJ1-5; a possible D gene is TRBD1 (6 bases). Trimming pared 3 bases from V and 5 bases from J, leaving 20 bases between. Germline V gene data show CDR1 as MDHEN and CDR2 as SYDVKM. The CDR3 contains 17 residues. CDR3 nucleotides: TGTGCCAGCAGTTTCTTCGACCGGGGGCTAGAATATCAGCCCCAGCATTTT. Translated: CASSFFDRGLEYQPQHF.

V is TRBV20-1 and J is TRBJ2-1, with D hard to call. Per germline, CDR1 DFQATT and CDR2 SNEGSKA (reference sequence). The CDR3 runs to 10 residues. V was cut by 6 bases and J by 6 bases, with 6 bases left in between. The DNA for the CDR3 is TGCAGTGCCGCTTCCAATGAGCAGTTCTTC. Amino acids: CSAASNEQFF.

V is TRBV7-3 and J is TRBJ2-7, with TRBD2 matching over 10 bases. The V gene's germline CDR1 is SGHTA and CDR2 FQGTGA. The CDR3 spans 14 residues. The J segment lost 3 bases and the V segment lost 3 bases, leaving 2 bases of the junction unmatched. CDR3 nucleotides: TGTGCCAGCAGCTTCGCTAGCGGGAGCTACGAGCAGTACTTC. It yields the protein CASSFASGSYEQYF. Using reference TRBV7-3 and TRBJ2-7 for the parts outside the CDR3, the full variable domain is GAGVSQTPSNKVTEKGKYVELRCDPISGHTALYWYRQSLGQGPEFLIYFQGTGAADDSGLPNDRFFAVRPEGSVSTLKIQRTERGDSAVYLCASSFASGSYEQYFGPGTRLTVT.

The V gene is TRBV6-1, the J gene TRBJ2-7; no reliable D call. From germline, CDR1 is MNHNS and CDR2 SASEGT. Trimming pared 2 bases from V and 6 bases from J, leaving 14 bases between. The CDR3 has 14 residues. The CDR3 spells CASSEWAGPSEQYV. CDR3 DNA sequence: TGTGCCAGCAGTGAATGGGCAGGCCCCAGCGAGCAGTACGTC.

The chain carries TRBV7-3 and TRBJ2-1; 7 bases map to TRBD2. The ends lost 3 bases at V and 4 bases at J; junction bases unmatched: 6. Germline V gives CDR1 SGHTA, CDR2 FQGTGA. The CDR3 has 15 residues. CDR3 sequence (DNA): TGTGCCAGCAGCTTTGGTCGAGCGGGGTACAATGAGCAGTTCTTC. Its translation: CASSFGRAGYNEQFF.

This clone was seen once. The chain couples TRBV14 to TRBJ2-3; 8 nucleotides line up with TRBD1. Germline lookup yields CDR1 SGHDN and CDR2 FVKESK. V lost 1 base to trimming and J lost 2 bases; unmatched junction nucleotides: 8. The CDR3 covers 17 residues. Here the CDR3 reads CASSQVQSQGVTDTQYF. The CDR3 coding sequence is TGTGCCAGCAGCCAAGTTCAATCACAGGGGGTCACAGATACGCAGTATTTT. Drawing the rest from reference TRBV14 and TRBJ2-3, the complete variable domain is EAGVTQFPSHSVIEKGQTVTLRCDPISGHDNLYWYRRVMGKEIKFLLHFVKESKQDESGMPNNRFLAERTGGTYSTLKVQPAELEDSGVYFCASSQVQSQGVTDTQYFGPGTRLTVL.

V usage is TRBV5-1 and J usage is TRBJ2-3, with 12 bases fitting TRBD2. With 4 bases clipped from V and 2 bases from J, the junction kept 8 bases outside the gene matches. The CDR3 runs to 17 residues. Germline values: CDR1 SGHRS, CDR2 YFSETQ. The CDR3, as DNA: TGCGCCAGCAGCACTGGACTAGCGGGATGGGACACAGATACGCAGTATTTT. Translation: CASSTGLAGWDTDTQYF. Together with reference TRBV5-1 and TRBJ2-3, the CDR3 gives the full variable domain: KAGVTQTPRYLIKTRGQQVTLSCSPISGHRSVSWYQQTPGQGLQFLFEYFSETQRNKGNFPGRFSGRQFSNSRSEMNVSTLELGDSALYLCASSTGLAGWDTDTQYFGPGTRLTVL.

In the case of this clone: The junction departs from germline at one end; a sequencing error may be responsible. The chain combines TRBV4-3 with TRBJ2-7; TRBD2 aligns across 14 bases. CDR1 is LGHNA and CDR2 is YSLEER in the germline V gene. The CDR3 contains 14 residues. The chain's CDR3 is CASSRRGTSGSLHF. As DNA, the CDR3 is TGCGCCAGCAGCCGCCGAGGGACTAGCGGGAGTCTACACTTC.

The rearrangement uses TRBV15 and TRBJ1-1, with D hard to call. The CDR3 loop spans 17 amino acids. In germline, CDR1 is LNHNV, CDR2 YYDKDF (reference sequence). V dropped 0 bases and J dropped 0 bases, with 14 bases sitting between them. The CDR3 region is CATSRDRPGFMNTEAFF. DNA of the CDR3: TGTGCCACCAGCAGAGATCGCCCGGGTTTCATGAACACTGAAGCTTTCTTT.

This clone was counted between two and nine times. This chain links TRBV9 with TRBJ1-1; D is undetermined. The length of the CDR3 is 12 residues. Germline values: CDR1 SGDLS, CDR2 YYNGEE. V shed 0 bases and J shed 4 bases, with 4 bases lying between them. In nucleotides, the CDR3 is TGTGCCAGCAGCGTAGGTACCACTGAAGCTTTCTTT. Protein sequence: CASSVGTTEAFF.

The chain has TRBV28 and TRBJ1-1; no definite D call. V was cut by 1 base and J by 10 bases, with 19 bases left in between. The length of the CDR3 is 15 residues. Germline CDR1 MDHEN, CDR2 SYDVKM. The CDR3 nucleotides are TGTGCCAGCAGTTTATCCCCCCGGGCACGGAGTGGAGCTTTCTTT. Its translation is CASSLSPRARSGAFF.

The rearrangement uses TRBV28 and TRBJ2-7, with 8 bases that match TRBD1. Losses at the gene ends were 5 bases for V and 3 bases for J; bases not matched to a gene: 6. The CDR3 extends over 14 amino acids. CDR1 is MDHEN and CDR2 is SYDVKM in the germline V gene. CDR3: CASSLTTGVYEQYF. CDR3 DNA: TGTGCCAGCAGTCTAACGACAGGGGTCTACGAGCAGTACTTC.

The J gene is TRBJ2-7, the V gene TRBV18; 7 nucleotides match TRBD1. This CDR3 is built from 12 residues. CDR1 and CDR2 from the germline V gene are KGHSH and LQKENI. V dropped 5 bases and J dropped 7; count of bases not matched to a gene: 5. The chain's CDR3 is CASSITGEEQYV. CDR3 coding DNA: TGTGCCAGCTCAATCACAGGGGAAGAGCAGTACGTC.

The J gene is TRBJ2-5, the V gene TRBV7-9; TRBD1 matches 8 bases. V was clipped by 2 bases and J by 1 base; unmatched bases: 0. The CDR3 totals 14 residues. Germline CDR1 reads SEHNR; CDR2 reads FQNEAQ (reference sequence). The CDR3 DNA is TGTGCCAGCAGCTTAACAGGGGGCCAAGAGACCCAGTACTTC. As protein: CASSLTGGQETQYF.

CDR3 DNA sequence: TGTGCCAGCAGCCAATGGGGGTTAGGTTCCTACAATGAGCAGTTCTTC. This gives the protein CASSQWGLGSYNEQFF. The rearrangement joins TRBV14 to TRBJ2-1, with D perhaps being TRBD1 or TRBD2 (5 bases each). Germline V gene lookup returns CDR1 SGHDN and CDR2 FVKESK. The length of the CDR3 is 16 residues. Trimming shortened V by 2 bases and J by 1 base, and 12 bases separated the two germline ends.

This chain connects TRBV5-6 to TRBJ2-3; 9 nucleotides line up with TRBD2. Germline V lookup: CDR1 SGHDT, CDR2 YYEEEE. The CDR3 has 16 residues. With 0 bases clipped from V and 5 bases from J, the junction kept 7 bases outside the gene matches. The CDR3, as DNA: TGTGCCAGCAGCTTGGTTGCTAGCGGGACGGGAGATACGCAGTATTTT. It yields the protein CASSLVASGTGDTQYF.

The chain combines TRBV20-1 with TRBJ2-1; D gene uncertain. V was trimmed by 5 bases and J by 7 bases, leaving 9 bases between them. Per the germline V gene, CDR1 is DFQATT and CDR2 is SNEGSKA (reference sequence). The CDR3 has 11 amino acids. The CDR3: CSAERVNEQFF. DNA for the CDR3: TGCAGTGCTGAAAGGGTAAATGAGCAGTTCTTC.

CDR3 DNA: TGTGCCAGCAGCGTCCGGAACACTGAAGCTTTCTTT. It yields the protein CASSVRNTEAFF. V usage is TRBV5-6 and J usage is TRBJ1-1, with D unclear. Trimming took off 4 bases at V and 1 base at J, with 5 bases between the two ends. CDR3 length equals 12 residues. The germline gives CDR1 SGHDT, CDR2 YYEEEE. Complete variable domain (other parts from reference TRBV5-6 and TRBJ1-1): DAGVTQSPTHLIKTRGQQVTLRCSPKSGHDTVSWYQQALGQGPQFIFQYYEEEERQRGNFPDRFSGHQFPNYSSELNVNALLLGDSALYLCASSVRNTEAFFGQGTRLTVV.

V and J are TRBV5-1 and TRBJ1-5; 10 positions agree with TRBD1. Germline-derived CDR1 and CDR2 are SGHRS and YFSETQ. This CDR3 has 15 residues. V was clipped by 0 bases and J by 6 bases; unmatched bases: 3. The CDR3: CASSLDGTGAQPQHF. The CDR3 DNA follows: TGCGCCAGCAGCTTGGATGGGACAGGGGCTCAGCCCCAGCATTTT.

The rearrangement uses TRBV28 and TRBJ1-2; 9 positions agree with TRBD1. The germline gives CDR1 MDHEN, CDR2 SYDVKM. The J segment lost 2 bases and the V segment lost 6 bases, leaving 10 bases of the junction unmatched. The CDR3 runs 16 residues. For the CDR3, the DNA is TGTGCCAGCAGCCGGACAGGGGTAACGACCAACTATGGCTACACCTTC. This codes for CASSRTGVTTNYGYTF.

The chain joins TRBV5-1 to TRBJ1-1; a weak D match, TRBD1 (6 bases). The length of the CDR3 is 16 residues. Per germline, CDR1 SGHRS and CDR2 YFSETQ. The germline V and J ends were trimmed by 0 bases and 1 base, with 13 bases remaining between them. As DNA, the CDR3 is TGCGCCAGCAGCTTGGGACGGGGGGCGCGGAACACTGAAGCTTTCTTT. It encodes CASSLGRGARNTEAFF.

The chain is built from TRBV7-9 and TRBJ1-1; D remains unclear. Looked up from germline, CDR1 is SEHNR and CDR2 is FQNEAQ (reference sequence). The CDR3 sequence is 13 residues long. The ends were cut back, 6 bases at V and 6 bases at J, with 14 bases in the middle. The CDR3 reads CASSHERPSEAFF. In nucleotides, the CDR3 is TGTGCCAGCAGTCATGAGAGACCCTCTGAAGCTTTCTTT.